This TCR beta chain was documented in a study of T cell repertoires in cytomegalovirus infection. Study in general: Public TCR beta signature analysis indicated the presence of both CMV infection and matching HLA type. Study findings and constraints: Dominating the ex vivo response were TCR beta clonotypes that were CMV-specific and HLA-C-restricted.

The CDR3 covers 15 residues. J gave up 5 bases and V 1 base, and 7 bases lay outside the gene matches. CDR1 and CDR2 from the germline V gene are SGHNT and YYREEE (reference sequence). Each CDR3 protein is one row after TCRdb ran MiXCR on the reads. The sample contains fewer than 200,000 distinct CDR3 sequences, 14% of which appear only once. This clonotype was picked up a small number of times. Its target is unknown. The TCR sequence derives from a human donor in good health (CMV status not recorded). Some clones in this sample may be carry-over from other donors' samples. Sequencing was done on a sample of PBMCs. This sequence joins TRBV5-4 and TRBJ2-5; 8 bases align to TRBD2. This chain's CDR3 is CASSLSGLALETQYF. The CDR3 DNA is TGTGCCAGCAGCTTGTCCGGACTAGCTTTGGAGACCCAGTACTTC.